Below, 5 T cell receptor beta chains from the same sample are listed, as sequenced in a study of follicular helper T cells after annual influenza vaccination. The data were produced by immunoSEQ multiplex PCR, yet TCRdb's version contains in-frame clones alone and is incomplete. Of 13,000 to 15,000 clones listed, approximately 84% are singletons. Regarding time point: 2014-2015 season, pre-vaccination. This specimen consisted of CXCR5- memory CD4+ T cells sorted from blood, obtained on the day of influenza vaccination. These receptors were obtained from an adult who received the influenza vaccine.

This chain links TRBV5-1 with TRBJ2-1; 7 bases match TRBD1. J was trimmed by 10 bases and V by 4 bases; bases with no gene match: 11. Germline V CDR1 and CDR2: SGHRS, YFSETQ. The CDR3 spans 14 residues. CDR3 coding DNA: TGCGCCAGCAGCGAGAGACAGGGTTTTTCCGAGCAGTTCTTC. As protein: CASSERQGFSEQFF.

CDR3 residues: CASSPREEQETQYF. The CDR3 DNA sequence: TGTGCCAGCAGCCCCCGGGAGGAGCAAGAGACCCAGTACTTC. The rearrangement joins TRBV11-2 to TRBJ2-5; 7 bases fit TRBD2. With V trimmed by 5 bases and J by 2 bases, 5 bases remained unmatched. The CDR3 runs to 14 residues. CDR1 and CDR2 (germline): SGHAT, FQNNGV.

The genes are TRBV7-3 and TRBJ2-3, with D perhaps TRBD1 or TRBD2 (6 bases each). Trimming shortened V by 2 bases and J by 0 bases, and 12 bases separated the two germline ends. This CDR3 contains 16 residues. The germline V gene encodes CDR1 SGHTA and CDR2 FQGTGA. CDR3 loop: CASSLVGGLSTDTQYF. The CDR3 bases are TGTGCCAGCAGCTTAGTAGGGGGGTTAAGCACAGATACGCAGTATTTT. The variable domain in full, completed from reference TRBV7-3 and TRBJ2-3, reads GAGVSQTPSNKVTEKGKYVELRCDPISGHTALYWYRQSLGQGPEFLIYFQGTGAADDSGLPNDRFFAVRPEGSVSTLKIQRTERGDSAVYLCASSLVGGLSTDTQYFGPGTRLTVL.

The chain uses TRBV7-9 and TRBJ1-3; 8 nucleotides align to TRBD1. CDR3 length: 14 residues. The V and J ends lost 5 bases and 4 bases, in that order; junction bases with no gene match: 4. Germline CDR1 is SEHNR and CDR2 is FQNEAQ (reference sequence). DNA of the CDR3: TGTGCCAGCAGCCCGGACAGGGTCGGAAACACCATATATTTT. The encoded protein is CASSPDRVGNTIYF.

The rearrangement links TRBV11-2 to TRBJ2-2; the match to TRBD1 covers 12 bases. J was trimmed by 5 bases and V by 5 bases; bases with no gene match: 15. Germline loops: CDR1 SGHAT, CDR2 FQNNGV. This CDR3 contains 19 residues. This chain's CDR3 is CASSTSRDRGRRGTGELFF. The CDR3 nucleotides read TGTGCCAGCAGCACCTCCCGGGACAGGGGGCGTCGGGGGACCGGGGAGCTGTTTTTT.